The clone carrying this TCR beta chain was recorded once. What it binds is not known. The record originates from a study of cytomegalovirus exposure and HLA in healthy donors. The PCR made use of 60 Vbeta and 13 Jbeta primers. Source study methods: Approximately 87 million unique TCR beta chains, 10 million to 14 million shared, were counted in a later analysis. Only in-frame clones appear in the TCRdb table, and some are missing; sequencing was by immunoSEQ multiplex PCR. V and J calls and clone size are those listed in that table; D and trimming were worked out from the DNA. This table has some 130,000 clones, roughly 78% appearing once. Germline lookup yields CDR1 SEHNR and CDR2 FQNEAQ (reference sequence). The CDR3 loop spans 16 amino acids. J lost 1 base, V lost 5 bases, and 7 bases had no gene match. Notes on the study in general: Rare sequences made up most TCRs, while some public TCRs were found in many donors. Later analysis identified 16,951 TCR beta sequences associated with HLA alleles, using a false discovery rate threshold of 0.05. There were a few CMV-associated chains whose specificity for CMV antigens was confirmed in vitro.

This chain links TRBV7-9 with TRBJ1-4; 7 nucleotides line up with TRBD1. Sequences were obtained from PBMCs. The TCR originated in a man aged 40-50 years in good health and CMV-seropositive. This CDR3 is CASSVNRGGTNEKLFF. CDR3 DNA: TGTGCCAGCAGCGTTAACAGGGGAGGAACTAATGAAAAACTGTTTTTT.